This T cell receptor beta chain was documented in a study of blood T cell repertoires in COVID-19. Authors' processing steps: Cell counts per sample came from amplifying reference gene primers. TCRdb keeps only in-frame clones here, not all; method: immunoSEQ multiplex PCR. The DNA gave D and trimming, while V, J and clone size come from that table. The sample has fewer than 40,000 clones; 85% to 90% are singletons. Per germline, CDR1 MGHRA and CDR2 YSYEKL. The junction had 9 bases not matched to a gene; V was cut back by 0 bases and J by 4 bases. The length of the CDR3 is 18 residues. This clone has just one count.

The source material was peripheral blood. The source is a man between 60 and 75 years old with active COVID-19. The rearrangement links TRBV4-1 to TRBJ1-4; TRBD1 aligns across 9 bases. The CDR3 DNA reads as TGCGCCAGCAGCCAAGATCGGGGGGGGACAGGGAATAATGAAAAACTGTTTTTT. Protein: CASSQDRGGTGNNEKLFF.